The source of this TCR beta chain is a study of T cells in Graves' hyperthyroidism and ophthalmopathy. The definition of stable Graves' hyperthyroidism was no ophthalmopathy progression within 18 months. Each diagnosis was grounded in clinical symptoms, serum thyroxine and TRAb, thyroid ultrasound, and orbital computed tomography. Amplified TCR beta CDR3 regions derived from RNA transcripts. The HTBI primer set was used in a first-round RT-PCR of the TCR CDR3. TCRdb fed the multiplex PCR reads into MiXCR, producing one record per CDR3 protein. Of around 700,000 distinct CDR3 sequences in the sample, 35% were seen once. Per germline, CDR1 KGHDR and CDR2 SFDVKD. Trimming took off 12 bases at V and 0 bases at J, with 18 bases between the two ends. The CDR3 sequence is 15 residues long. This clonotype has just one count.

The rearrangement joins TRBV24-1 to TRBJ2-3, with D perhaps matching TRBD1 (6 bases). The sequence was collected from a woman in her thirties or forties with Graves' hyperthyroidism. The sequenced sample was blood. The CDR3 DNA is TGTGCCGCCGCGACAGGCGAGAGTAGCACAGATACGCAGTATTTT. Translation: CAAATGESSTDTQYF.